Given below is one TCR beta chain in context. The data originate from a study of control samples from healthy donors and cancer patients. The length of the CDR3 is 15 residues. The V end was cut by 3 bases, the J end by 6 bases, with 16 bases between. CDR1 and CDR2 (germline): WNHNN, SYGVQD (reference sequence). Sequencing was performed with immunoSEQ multiplex PCR; in TCRdb, only in-frame clones are kept and a portion is missing. Of 95,000 to 100,000 clones in the sample, about 89% were seen once. V and J are TRBV10-1 and TRBJ2-3; either TRBD1 or TRBD2 may fit D (5 bases each). This sequence originates from a man aged 25-45 years in good health. Sequenced input: blood. The CDR3 DNA reads TGCGCCAGCAGTGAAACGGGGCTAGCATCGGATACGCAGTATTTT. It is translated as CASSETGLASDTQYF.